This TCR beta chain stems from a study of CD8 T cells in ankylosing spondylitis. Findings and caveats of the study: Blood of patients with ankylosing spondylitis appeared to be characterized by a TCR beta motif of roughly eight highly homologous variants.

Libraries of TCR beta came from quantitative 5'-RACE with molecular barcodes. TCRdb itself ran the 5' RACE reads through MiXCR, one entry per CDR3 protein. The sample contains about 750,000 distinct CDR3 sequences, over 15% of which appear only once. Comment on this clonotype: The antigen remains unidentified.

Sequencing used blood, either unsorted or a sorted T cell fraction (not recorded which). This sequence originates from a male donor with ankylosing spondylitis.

CDR3 sequence reads: CASSLTSGRYF. CDR3 in DNA: TGTGCCAGCAGCTTAACTAGCGGGAGGTACTTC. The rearrangement links TRBV11-2 to TRBJ2-7; 11 bases are shared with TRBD2. After removal of 2 bases from V and 12 bases from J, the junction contained 0 bases not matched to a gene. The CDR3 is made up of 11 amino acids. Germline V CDR1 and CDR2: SGHAT, FQNNGV.